The rows below give T cell receptor beta chains drawn from one sample of a study of cytotoxic CD8 clonotypes in ibrutinib-treated CLL. The repertoire was sequenced with immunoSEQ multiplex PCR; TCRdb's copy has only in-frame clones and lacks some. The table includes roughly 330,000 clones, roughly 71% detected once. The sample in question was PBMCs, obtained after 36 months of ibrutinib treatment. Source of these receptors: a human donor with chronic lymphocytic leukemia. CDR3s include the opening cysteine and the closing phenylalanine or tryptophan. The order of the fields is D gene, V gene, clone size, J gene, CDR3 DNA, CDR3 protein. D genes are given only for firm matches. For some rows the clone size is stated as once, few or many, or as a class when expanded; others skip it.

-,TRBV7-2,few,TRBJ1-5,TGTGCCAGCAGCTTAGTGGGGGGGTATAGCAATCAGCCCCAGCATTTT,CASSLVGGYSNQPQHF
-,TRBV2,-,TRBJ2-7,TGTGCCAGCAGCCCCAGGACCGGGGGCGGCTACGAGCAGTACTTC,CASSPRTGGGYEQYF
TRBD1,TRBV5-4,-,TRBJ1-2,TGTGCCAGCAGCTCTGGACAGGGAAAAGACTATGGCTACACCTTC,CASSSGQGKDYGYTF
TRBD1,TRBV10-1,-,TRBJ1-1,TGCGCCAGCAGCCCTTGGACAGGGGGCGAGGCTTTCTTT,CASSPWTGGEAFF
-,TRBV27,-,TRBJ2-7,TGTGCCAGCAGTTTACTCGGTCTTGGGTCCTACGAGCAGTACTTC,CASSLLGLGSYEQYF
-,TRBV5-1,-,TRBJ1-1,TGCGCCAGCAGCCTTGGGACGAGGTCTTTCTTT,CASSLGTRSFF
-,TRBV6-5,few,TRBJ2-7,TGTGCCAGCAGTAACCCCTCCTACGAGCAGTACTTC,CASSNPSYEQYF
TRBD2,TRBV4-1,few,TRBJ2-7,TGCGCCAGCAGCCCCCGGACTAGCGGGGGAGGCGAGCAGTACTTC,CASSPRTSGGGEQYF
TRBD1,TRBV15,-,TRBJ2-2,TGTGCCACCAGCAGATGGCCACAAGGACAGGGTGACACCGGGGAGCTGTTTTTT,CATSRWPQGQGDTGELFF
-,TRBV5-1,-,TRBJ1-6,TGCGCCAGCAGCTTGGGGACCCGAGGCTATAATTCACCCCTCCACTTT,CASSLGTRGYNSPLHF
-,TRBV4-1,few,TRBJ2-7,TGCGCCAGCAGCCAAGACCCCTACGAGCAGTACTTC,CASSQDPYEQYF
-,TRBV4-1,-,TRBJ1-1,TGCGCCAGCAGCCAAGATAGGTTCACTGAAGCTTTCTTT,CASSQDRFTEAFF
-,TRBV4-1,-,TRBJ2-7,TGCGCCAGCAGCCAAGATGCAGGGCCTTCCTACGAGCAGTACTTC,CASSQDAGPSYEQYF
-,TRBV13,few,TRBJ2-2,TGTGCCAGCAGCTTCGACAGAAACACCGGGGAGCTGTTTTTT,CASSFDRNTGELFF
-,TRBV15,-,TRBJ2-2,TGTGCCACCAGCAGAGGATGGGGGGCGGACACCGGGGAGCTGTTTTTT,CATSRGWGADTGELFF
TRBD1,TRBV29-1,once,TRBJ1-1,TGCAGCGTGGCTGGACAGGTGAACACTGAAGCTTTCTTT,CSVAGQVNTEAFF
TRBD1,TRBV29-1,once,TRBJ2-7,TGCAGCGTTGAAGCCGGGACAGGGACGGGCTACGAGCAGTACTTC,CSVEAGTGTGYEQYF
-,TRBV2,few,TRBJ2-7,TGTGCCAGCAGTGGACAGGAGAGGGGCTACGAGCAGTACTTC,CASSGQERGYEQYF
TRBD1,TRBV7-8,-,TRBJ2-7,TGTGCCAGCAGCTGGCAGAGGGGGGGACAGGGTATTGGGGAGCAGTACTTC,CASSWQRGGQGIGEQYF
-,TRBV6-6,-,TRBJ2-5,TGTGCCAGCAGTTACGGCCACCAAGAGACCCAGTACTTC,CASSYGHQETQYF
TRBD1,TRBV5-1,once,TRBJ2-5,TGCGCCAGCAGCCGAGGGACAGGGGACCAAGAGACCCAGTACTTC,CASSRGTGDQETQYF
-,TRBV4-2,-,TRBJ1-6,TGTGCCAGCAGCCGTGGGGCCACCGATGGGTCCTATAATTCACCCCTCCACTTT,CASSRGATDGSYNSPLHF
TRBD1,TRBV10-3,-,TRBJ1-1,TGTGCCATCAGTAATCAGGGGGATTTCACTGAAGCTTTCTTT,CAISNQGDFTEAFF
TRBD2,TRBV9,-,TRBJ2-3,TGTGCCAGCAGCGCTAGCGGGGGGGCTAGCACAGATACGCAGTATTTT,CASSASGGASTDTQYF
TRBD1,TRBV15,once,TRBJ2-5,TGTGCCACCAGCAGGGACAGGGGCATTGGAGAGACCCAGTACTTC,CATSRDRGIGETQYF
-,TRBV7-2,-,TRBJ2-7,TGTGCCAGCAGACAGAGCTCCATTCAGGACTACGAGCAGTACTTC,CASRQSSIQDYEQYF
-,TRBV9,-,TRBJ2-7,TGTGCCAGCAGCCCGGGGGACAGTACACCCTACGAGCAGTACTTC,CASSPGDSTPYEQYF
-,TRBV15,-,TRBJ1-5,TGTGCCACCAGCAGAGAGGGACCTGAGGAGCCCCAGCATTTT,CATSREGPEEPQHF
-,TRBV19,-,TRBJ2-1,TGTGCCAGTAGTATGTATGGCTCCGATACCTACAATGAGCAGTTCTTC,CASSMYGSDTYNEQFF
TRBD1,TRBV5-1,few,TRBJ1-1,TGCGCCAGCAGCTTAGACAGGGACACTGAAGCTTTCTTT,CASSLDRDTEAFF